This TCR beta chain was recorded in a study of T cell responses to AZD1222 COVID-19 vaccine. Study details: Second-dose recipients at about 4 or about 12 weeks were treated as one pooled group. General study points: Clonal diversity was possibly underestimated; the donors were predominantly white British and more often female. Repertoire sampling happened only post peak T cell response. CD4 TCRs covered the whole spike, strongest at regions 160-218 and 743-854.

TCRdb's table, derived via immunoSEQ multiplex PCR, lists solely in-frame clones and lacks some. This table holds some 140,000 clones, approximately 90% found once. There are a few counts of this clone. Its specificity is unknown. Source: peripheral blood, taken on day 0 of AZD1222 vaccination. The sequence came from an adult in good health.

DNA for the CDR3: TGTGCCAGTAGTATCTCTACTATCCCTACGAGGGGAAACACCATATATTTT. Translating gives CASSISTIPTRGNTIYF. The chain carries TRBV19 and TRBJ1-3; no firm D call. The germline V and J ends were trimmed by 3 bases and 4 bases, with 19 bases remaining between them. The CDR3 totals 17 residues. Germline V CDR1 and CDR2: LNHDA, SQIVND (reference sequence). Full variable domain (outside the CDR3, taken from reference TRBV19 and TRBJ1-3): DGGITQSPKYLFRKEGQNVTLSCEQNLNHDAMYWYRQDPGQGLRLIYYSQIVNDFQKGDIAEGYSVSREKKESFPLTVTSAQKNPTAFYLCASSISTIPTRGNTIYFGEGSWLTVV.